The rows below give T cell receptor beta chains drawn from one sample of a study of cytomegalovirus exposure and HLA in healthy donors. Clones were read by immunoSEQ multiplex PCR, and TCRdb kept only the in-frame ones, dropping some. This table holds about 180,000 clones, 79% found once. The specimen sequenced was PBMCs. The receptors stem from a woman aged 35 to 49 in good health and CMV-seronegative. Each CDR3 is given with its conserved first and last residue. Fields, in order: V gene, D gene, clone size, J gene, CDR3 DNA, CDR3 protein. D genes are given only for firm matches. Size is omitted from some rows. Given values are once, few, many or a class for expanded clones.

TRBV11-3,-,-,TRBJ2-7,TGTGCCAGCAGCTCCCATTTTCCTTCGGGGGGCAGATCCTACGAGCAGTACTTC,CASSSHFPSGGRSYEQYF
TRBV9,-,-,TRBJ1-6,TGTGCCAGCAGCGTAGCGGGAGACAATTCACCCCTCCACTTT,CASSVAGDNSPLHF
TRBV29-1,TRBD1,-,TRBJ2-3,TGCAGCGTCCAAGTGGGACAGGGGACAGATACGCAGTATTTT,CSVQVGQGTDTQYF
TRBV27,TRBD2,-,TRBJ2-7,TGTGCCAGCAGTTTAGCGGGGGGGACCCGTCCCGAGCAGTACTTC,CASSLAGGTRPEQYF
TRBV30,-,-,TRBJ1-4,TGTGCCTGGACCCCCGGGGAAAAACTGTTTTTT,CAWTPGEKLFF
TRBV7-8,TRBD2,-,TRBJ2-1,TGTGCCAGCAGCTCCCCGGGACTAGCGGGAGTCAATGAGCAGTTCTTC,CASSSPGLAGVNEQFF
TRBV28,TRBD1,-,TRBJ2-7,TGTGCCAGCAGAGGACAGGGGGGCTACGAGCAGTACTTC,CASRGQGGYEQYF
TRBV13,TRBD2,-,TRBJ2-1,TGTGCCAGCAGCTCACGCGGGAGTTTCAATGAGCAGTTCTTC,CASSSRGSFNEQFF
TRBV27,TRBD2,few,TRBJ2-7,TGTGCCAGCAGTTTATCCCTAGCGGGACGCGAGCAGTACTTC,CASSLSLAGREQYF
TRBV6-1,-,-,TRBJ1-1,TGTGCCAGCAGTGAAGCGGGGGGGCTTGTCACTGAAGCTTTCTTT,CASSEAGGLVTEAFF